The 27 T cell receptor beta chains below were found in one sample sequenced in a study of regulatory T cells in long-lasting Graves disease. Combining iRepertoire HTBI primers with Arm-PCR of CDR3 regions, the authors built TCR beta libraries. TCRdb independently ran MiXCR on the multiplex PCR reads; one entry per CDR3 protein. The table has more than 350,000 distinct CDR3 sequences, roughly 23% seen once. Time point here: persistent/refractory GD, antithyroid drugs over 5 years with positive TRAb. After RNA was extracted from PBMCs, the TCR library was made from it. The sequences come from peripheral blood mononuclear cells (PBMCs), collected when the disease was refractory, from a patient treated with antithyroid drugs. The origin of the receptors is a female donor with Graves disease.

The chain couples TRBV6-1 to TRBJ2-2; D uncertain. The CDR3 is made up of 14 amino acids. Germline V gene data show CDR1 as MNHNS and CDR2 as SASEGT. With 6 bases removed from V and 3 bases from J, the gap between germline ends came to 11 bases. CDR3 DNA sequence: TGTGCCAGCAGCCCATACTGGGACACCGGGGAGCTGTTTTTT. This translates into CASSPYWDTGELFF.

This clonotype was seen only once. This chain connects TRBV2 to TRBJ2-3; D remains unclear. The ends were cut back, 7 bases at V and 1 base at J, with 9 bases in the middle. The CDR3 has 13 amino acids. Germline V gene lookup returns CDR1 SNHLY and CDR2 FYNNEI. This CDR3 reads CASTGGGTDTQYF. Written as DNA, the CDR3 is TGTGCCAGCACGGGTGGGGGCACAGATACGCAGTATTTT.

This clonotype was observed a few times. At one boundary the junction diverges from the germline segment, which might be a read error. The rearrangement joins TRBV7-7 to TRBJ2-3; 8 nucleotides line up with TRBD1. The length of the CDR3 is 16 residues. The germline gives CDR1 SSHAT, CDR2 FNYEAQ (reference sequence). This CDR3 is CASSPSDRVDLDTQYF. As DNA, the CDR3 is TGTGCTAGCAGCCCCTCGGACAGGGTGGATTTAGATACGCAGTATTTT.

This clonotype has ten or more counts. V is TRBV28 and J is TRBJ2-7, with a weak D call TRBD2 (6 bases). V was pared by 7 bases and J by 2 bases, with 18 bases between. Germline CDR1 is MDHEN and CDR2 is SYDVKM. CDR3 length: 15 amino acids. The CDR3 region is CASTPPAGGTYEQYF. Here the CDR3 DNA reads TGTGCCAGCACCCCCCCGGCAGGAGGGACCTACGAGCAGTACTTC.

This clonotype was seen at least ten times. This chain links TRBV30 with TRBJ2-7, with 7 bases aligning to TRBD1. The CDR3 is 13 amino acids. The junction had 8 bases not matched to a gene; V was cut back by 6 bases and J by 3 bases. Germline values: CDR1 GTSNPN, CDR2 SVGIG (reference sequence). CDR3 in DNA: TGTGCCTGTCTCCGGGACAGTCTCTACGAGCAGTACTTC. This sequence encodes CACLRDSLYEQYF.

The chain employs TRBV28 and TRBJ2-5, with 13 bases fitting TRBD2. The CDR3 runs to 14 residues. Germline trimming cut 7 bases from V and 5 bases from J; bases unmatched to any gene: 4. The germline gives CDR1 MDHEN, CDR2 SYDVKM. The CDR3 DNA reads TGTGCCAGCAAACTAGCGGGAGGGCCTGAGACCCAGTACTTC. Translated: CASKLAGGPETQYF.

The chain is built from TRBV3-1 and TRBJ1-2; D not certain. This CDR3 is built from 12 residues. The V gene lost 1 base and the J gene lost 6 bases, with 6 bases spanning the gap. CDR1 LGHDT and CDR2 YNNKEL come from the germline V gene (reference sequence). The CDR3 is CASSQGGNGYTF. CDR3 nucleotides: TGTGCCAGCAGCCAAGGGGGAAATGGCTACACCTTC.

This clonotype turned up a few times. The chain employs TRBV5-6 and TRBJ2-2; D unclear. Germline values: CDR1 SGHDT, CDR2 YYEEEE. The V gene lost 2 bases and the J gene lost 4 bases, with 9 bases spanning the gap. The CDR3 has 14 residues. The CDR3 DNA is TGTGCCAGCAGCTTTGGTGACCTCACCGGGGAGCTGTTTTTT. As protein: CASSFGDLTGELFF.

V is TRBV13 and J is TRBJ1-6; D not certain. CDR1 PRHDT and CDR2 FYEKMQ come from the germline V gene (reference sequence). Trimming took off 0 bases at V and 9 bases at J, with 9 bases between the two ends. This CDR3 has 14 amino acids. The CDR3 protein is CASSLGQQSSPLHF. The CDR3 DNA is TGTGCCAGCAGCTTAGGACAGCAGTCTTCACCCCTCCACTTT.

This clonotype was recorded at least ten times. The DNA of the CDR3 is TGTGCCAGCAGCCCCACTGGGAGGACGGACACCATATATTTT. Amino acids: CASSPTGRTDTIYF. The chain links TRBV7-8 to TRBJ1-3, with D hard to call. V lost 5 bases to trimming and J lost 8 bases, with 16 bases between them. Per the germline V gene, CDR1 is SGHVS and CDR2 is FQNEAQ. The CDR3 has 14 residues.

In nucleotides, the CDR3 is TGTGCCAGCAGCCAAGTTACATCACCGGGGGAGCAGTACTTC. Protein: CASSQVTSPGEQYF. The J gene is TRBJ2-7, the V gene TRBV3-1; TRBD2 might be the D (5 bases). Germline lookup yields CDR1 LGHDT and CDR2 YNNKEL (reference sequence). Trimming left V 1 base short and J 7 bases short, with 14 bases between. This CDR3 is built from 14 residues.

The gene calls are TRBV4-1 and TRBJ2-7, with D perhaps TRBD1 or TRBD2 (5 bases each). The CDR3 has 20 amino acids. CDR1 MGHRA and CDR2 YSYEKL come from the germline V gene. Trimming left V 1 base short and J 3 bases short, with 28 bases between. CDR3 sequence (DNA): TGCGCCAGCAGCCAAGGGTTTCTGGGTAGCGTTGGCAGGGACCTCTACGAGCAGTACTTC. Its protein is CASSQGFLGSVGRDLYEQYF.

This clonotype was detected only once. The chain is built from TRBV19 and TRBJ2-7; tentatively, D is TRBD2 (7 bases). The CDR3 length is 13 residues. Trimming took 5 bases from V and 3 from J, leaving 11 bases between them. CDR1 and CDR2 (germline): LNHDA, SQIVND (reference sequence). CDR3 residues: CASSAAGHYEQYF. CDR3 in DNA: TGTGCCAGTAGTGCAGCGGGACACTACGAGCAGTACTTC.

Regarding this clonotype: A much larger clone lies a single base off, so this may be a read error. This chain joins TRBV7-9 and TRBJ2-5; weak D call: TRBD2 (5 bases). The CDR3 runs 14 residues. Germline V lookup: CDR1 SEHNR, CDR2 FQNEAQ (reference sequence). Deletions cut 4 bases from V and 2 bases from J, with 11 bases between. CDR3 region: CASSSDGEQETQYF. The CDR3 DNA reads TGTGCCAGCAGCTCGGACGGGGAACAAGAGACCCAGTACTTC. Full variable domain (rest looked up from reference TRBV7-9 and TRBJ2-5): DTGVSQNPRHKITKRGQNVTFRCDPISEHNRLYWYRQTLGQGPEFLTYFQNEAQLEKSRLLSDRFSAERPKGSFSTLEIQRTEQGDSAMYLCASSSDGEQETQYFGPGTRLLVL.

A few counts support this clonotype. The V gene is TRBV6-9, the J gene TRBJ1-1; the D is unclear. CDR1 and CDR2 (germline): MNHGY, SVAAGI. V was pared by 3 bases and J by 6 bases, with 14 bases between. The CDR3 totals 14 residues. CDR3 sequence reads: CASSYLWQSAEAFF. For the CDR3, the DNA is TGTGCCAGCAGTTACCTTTGGCAGAGCGCTGAAGCTTTCTTT.

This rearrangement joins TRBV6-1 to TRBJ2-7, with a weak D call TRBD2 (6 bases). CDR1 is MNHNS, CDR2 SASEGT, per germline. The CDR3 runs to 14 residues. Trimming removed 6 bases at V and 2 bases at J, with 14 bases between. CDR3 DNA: TGTGCCAGCAGGGGAAGCGGGCGGACCTACGAGCAGTACTTC. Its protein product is CASRGSGRTYEQYF.

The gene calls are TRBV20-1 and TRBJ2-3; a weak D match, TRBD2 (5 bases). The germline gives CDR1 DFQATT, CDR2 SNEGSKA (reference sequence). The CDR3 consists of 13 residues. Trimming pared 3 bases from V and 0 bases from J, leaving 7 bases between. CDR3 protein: CSASGISTDTQYF. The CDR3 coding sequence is TGCAGTGCTAGCGGGATCAGCACAGATACGCAGTATTTT.

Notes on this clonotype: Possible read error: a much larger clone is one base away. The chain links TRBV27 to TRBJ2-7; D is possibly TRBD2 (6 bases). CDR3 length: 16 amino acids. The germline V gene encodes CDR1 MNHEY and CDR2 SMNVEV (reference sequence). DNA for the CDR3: TGTGCCAGCAGTTTATCTGAGCCGGGACTCTCCTACGAGCAGCACTTC. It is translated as CASSLSEPGLSYEQHF.

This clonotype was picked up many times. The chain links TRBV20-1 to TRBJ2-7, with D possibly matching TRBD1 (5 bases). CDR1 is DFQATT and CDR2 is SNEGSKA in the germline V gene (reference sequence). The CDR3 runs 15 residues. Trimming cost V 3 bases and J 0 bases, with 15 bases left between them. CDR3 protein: CSARPTTGPSYEQYF. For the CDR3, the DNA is TGCAGTGCTAGGCCCACTACAGGACCCTCCTACGAGCAGTACTTC.

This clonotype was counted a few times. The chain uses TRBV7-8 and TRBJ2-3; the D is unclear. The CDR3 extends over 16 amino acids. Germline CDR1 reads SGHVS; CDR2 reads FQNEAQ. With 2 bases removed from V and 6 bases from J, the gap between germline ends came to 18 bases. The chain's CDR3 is CASSLKRQALGDTQYF. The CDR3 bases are TGTGCCAGCAGCTTAAAACGTCAGGCCCTAGGGGATACGCAGTATTTT. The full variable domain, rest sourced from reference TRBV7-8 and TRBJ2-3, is GAGVSQSPRYKVAKRGQDVALRCDPISGHVSLFWYQQALGQGPEFLTYFQNEAQLDKSGLPSDRFFAERPEGSVSTLKIQRTQQEDSAVYLCASSLKRQALGDTQYFGPGTRLTVL.

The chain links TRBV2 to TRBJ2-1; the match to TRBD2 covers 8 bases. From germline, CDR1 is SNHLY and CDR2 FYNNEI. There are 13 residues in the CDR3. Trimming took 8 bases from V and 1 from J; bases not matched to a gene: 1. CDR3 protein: CASERESYNEQFF. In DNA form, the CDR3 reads TGTGCCAGCGAGCGGGAGTCCTACAATGAGCAGTTCTTC.

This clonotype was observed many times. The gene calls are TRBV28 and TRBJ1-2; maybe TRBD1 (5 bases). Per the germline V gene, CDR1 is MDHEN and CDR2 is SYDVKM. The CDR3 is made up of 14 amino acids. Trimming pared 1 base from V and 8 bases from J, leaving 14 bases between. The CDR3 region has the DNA TGTGCCAGCAGTTTATTTGGGGCATCGGGAGGCTACACCTTC. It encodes CASSLFGASGGYTF.

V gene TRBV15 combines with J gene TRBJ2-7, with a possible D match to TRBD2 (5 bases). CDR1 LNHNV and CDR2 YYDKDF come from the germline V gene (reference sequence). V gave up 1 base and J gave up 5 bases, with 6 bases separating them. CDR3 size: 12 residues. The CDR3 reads CATSRGGDEQYF. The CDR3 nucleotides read TGTGCCACCAGCAGAGGGGGAGACGAGCAGTACTTC.

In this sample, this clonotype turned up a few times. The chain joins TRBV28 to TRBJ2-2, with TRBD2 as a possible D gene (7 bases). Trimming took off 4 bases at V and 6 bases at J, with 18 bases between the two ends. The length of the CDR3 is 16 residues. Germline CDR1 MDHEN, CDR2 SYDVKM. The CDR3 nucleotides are TGTGCCAGCAGTTGGTATAGGGGGAGGGCCTCCGGGGAGCTGTTTTTT. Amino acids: CASSWYRGRASGELFF.

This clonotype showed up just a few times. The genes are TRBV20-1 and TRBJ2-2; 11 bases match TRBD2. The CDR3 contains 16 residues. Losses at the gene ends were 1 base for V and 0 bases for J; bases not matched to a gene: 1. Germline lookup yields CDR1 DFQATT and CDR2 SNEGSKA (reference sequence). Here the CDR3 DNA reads TGCAGTGCTAGAGTTAGCGGGAGGGCGAACACCGGGGAGCTGTTTTTT. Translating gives CSARVSGRANTGELFF.

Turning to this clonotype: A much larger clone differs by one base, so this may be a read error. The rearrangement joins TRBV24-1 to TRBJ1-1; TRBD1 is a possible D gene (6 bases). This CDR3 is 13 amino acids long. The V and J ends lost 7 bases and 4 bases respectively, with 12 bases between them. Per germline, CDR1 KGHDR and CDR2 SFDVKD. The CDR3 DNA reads TGTGCCACCAGCAGGGGTGGAACCACTGAAGCTTTCTTT. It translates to CATSRGGTTEAFF.

In DNA form, the CDR3 reads TGTGCCGGGGGTGGATCCTATAATTCACCCCTCCACTTT. Its protein product is CAGGGSYNSPLHF. This sequence joins TRBV30 and TRBJ1-6; D is perhaps TRBD1 (5 bases). Trimming shortened V by 8 bases and J by 1 base, and 9 bases separated the two germline ends. Germline V lookup: CDR1 GTSNPN, CDR2 SVGIG (reference sequence). This CDR3 is built from 13 residues. Complete variable domain (other parts from reference TRBV30 and TRBJ1-6): SQTIHQWPATLVQPVGSPLSLECTVEGTSNPNLYWYRQAAGRGLQLLFYSVGIGQISSEVPQNLSASRPQDRQFILSSKKLLLSDSGFYLCAGGGSYNSPLHFGNGTRLTVT.